What follows are 14 T cell receptor beta chains derived from one specimen sequenced in a study of T cells in Graves' hyperthyroidism and ophthalmopathy. Amplification of TCR beta CDR3 regions used RNA as the template. TCR CDR3 regions were first amplified by RT-PCR with HTBI primers. From the multiplex PCR reads, TCRdb called clonotypes with MiXCR, one entry per CDR3 protein. Among about 740,000 distinct CDR3 sequences listed, 13% to 15% were seen once. What was sequenced was blood. The receptors come from a woman between 18 and 29 years old with Graves' hyperthyroidism.

This clonotype was counted many times. This chain links TRBV18 with TRBJ1-1; 7 bases line up with TRBD1. The CDR3 runs to 16 residues. Trimming took 4 bases from V and 4 from J; bases not matched to a gene: 12. Germline assignment: CDR1 KGHSH and CDR2 LQKENI. In DNA form, the CDR3 reads TGTGCCAGCTCACAAGGAGTACAGGGGATGAGCACTGAAGCTTTCTTT. Translation: CASSQGVQGMSTEAFF.

This clonotype was counted at least ten times. The chain is built from TRBV12-3 or TRBV12-4 and TRBJ1-1; 7 bases are a match to TRBD1. The CDR3 is 15 amino acids. The V segment lost 4 bases and the J segment 6 bases; nucleotides outside the gene matches: 11. Written as DNA, the CDR3 is TGTGCCAGCAGTTCGTCCGACAGGGATCGGGCTGAAGCTTTCTTT. Translating gives CASSSSDRDRAEAFF.

This clonotype was found a few times. The gene calls are TRBV6-1 and TRBJ2-4; D remains ambiguous. CDR3 length: 14 residues. The V gene's germline CDR1 is MNHNS and CDR2 SASEGT. The V end was cut by 5 bases, the J end by 4 bases, with 12 bases between. The CDR3 nucleotides are TGTGCCAGCAGTCTGACACCCATGAAAAACATTCAGTACTTC. Translated: CASSLTPMKNIQYF.

The chain is built from TRBV20-1 and TRBJ1-3; D not certain. Germline V gives CDR1 DFQATT, CDR2 SNEGSKA (reference sequence). The CDR3 consists of 14 residues. Trimming removed 4 bases at V and 3 bases at J, with 13 bases between. The CDR3 spells CSATGRFVGNTIYF. DNA for the CDR3: TGCAGTGCTACCGGACGGTTTGTTGGAAACACCATATATTTT.

This clonotype came up once. This rearrangement joins TRBV6-5 to TRBJ1-4, with 8 bases identical to TRBD1. Germline V gene lookup returns CDR1 MNHEY and CDR2 SVGAGI. The CDR3 has 17 residues. The V segment lost 2 bases and the J segment 10 bases; nucleotides outside the gene matches: 15. The DNA of the CDR3 is TGTGCCAGCAGTTACCTCCTGGTGGCAGGGGGCGACGGAAAACTGTTTTTT. Protein product: CASSYLLVAGGDGKLFF.

This clonotype was picked up many times. The J gene is TRBJ1-5, the V gene TRBV6-6; 8 nucleotides match TRBD1. Germline V CDR1 and CDR2: MNHNY, SVGAGI (reference sequence). The CDR3 has 15 amino acids. The ends lost 0 bases at V and 6 bases at J; junction bases unmatched: 4. CDR3 sequence: CASSYSGQGAQPQHF. The CDR3 DNA is TGTGCCAGCAGTTACTCTGGGCAGGGGGCTCAGCCCCAGCATTTT.

This clonotype occurred many times. The V gene is TRBV28, the J gene TRBJ2-5; TRBD2 aligns across 11 bases. V shed 4 bases, J shed 4 bases, and the junction held 5 bases outside the gene matches. The CDR3 is made up of 15 amino acids. The germline V gene encodes CDR1 MDHEN and CDR2 SYDVKM. This CDR3 is CASSSFLAGGETQYF. The CDR3 bases are TGTGCCAGCAGTTCGTTTCTAGCGGGAGGAGAGACCCAGTACTTC.

This clonotype appeared once. The chain combines TRBV19 with TRBJ2-1; 7 bases line up with TRBD2. V trimming: 8 bases; J trimming: 7 bases; junction bases outside the gene matches: 11. Germline V gene data show CDR1 as LNHDA and CDR2 as SQIVND (reference sequence). The length of the CDR3 is 14 residues. The CDR3 DNA reads as TGTGCCAGTCGTGGGGCGGGGGATCAGAATGAGCAGTTCTTC. Translated, it gives CASRGAGDQNEQFF.

The sample holds many counts of this clonotype. This chain links TRBV6-1 with TRBJ1-4, with a weak D call TRBD1 (5 bases). The V gene's germline CDR1 is MNHNS and CDR2 SASEGT. The CDR3 has 16 residues. V was cut by 6 bases and J by 5 bases, with 19 bases left in between. CDR3 sequence reads: CASRYGQGGRNEKLFF. The CDR3 bases are TGTGCCAGCAGATACGGTCAGGGCGGACGGAATGAAAAACTGTTTTTT.

This clonotype was observed at least ten times. The chain is built from TRBV20-1 and TRBJ2-7, with TRBD2 matching over 8 bases. CDR3 size: 17 residues. The germline V gene encodes CDR1 DFQATT and CDR2 SNEGSKA (reference sequence). V gave up 1 base and J gave up 5 bases; unmatched junction bases: 16. The CDR3 loop reads CSARGGVLPGGPHEQYF. DNA for the CDR3: TGCAGTGCTAGAGGGGGGGTCCTACCGGGAGGGCCCCACGAGCAGTACTTC.

This chain joins TRBV6-9 and TRBJ1-2, with D unresolved. Germline CDR1 MNHGY, CDR2 SVAAGI. The CDR3 has 13 residues. V gave up 6 bases and J gave up 6 bases, with 14 bases separating them. CDR3: CASRGFGVHGYTF. CDR3 nucleotide sequence: TGTGCCAGCAGAGGGTTTGGGGTACATGGCTACACCTTC.

A few counts support this clonotype. The chain carries TRBV6-1 and TRBJ2-1, with D possibly being TRBD2 (5 bases). CDR1 and CDR2 from the germline V gene are MNHNS and SASEGT. V shed 2 bases and J shed 3 bases, with 14 bases lying between them. CDR3 length equals 16 residues. CDR3 nucleotide sequence: TGTGCCAGCAGTGAAATGAGCGGTAGAAACTACAATGAGCAGTTCTTC. It specifies CASSEMSGRNYNEQFF.

This clonotype was recorded many times. The chain joins TRBV18 to TRBJ2-5, with D perhaps matching TRBD1 or TRBD2 (5 bases each). There are 13 residues in the CDR3. Germline V gene data show CDR1 as KGHSH and CDR2 as LQKENI. Trimming removed 6 bases from V and 1 base from J, with 9 bases in between. The CDR3 DNA sequence: TGTGCCAGCTCTCCGGGGACCCAAGAGACCCAGTACTTC. Translating it yields CASSPGTQETQYF.

In regard to this clonotype: A read error may be the cause here, since a much bigger clone is one base away. The rearrangement uses TRBV10-2 and TRBJ2-7; 10 bases match TRBD2. The V gene end was trimmed by 7 bases and the J gene end by 5 bases; junction bases not matched to a gene: 11. CDR1 and CDR2 (germline): WSHSY, SAAADI. The CDR3 totals 15 residues. The CDR3 DNA reads as TGCGCCAGCAATAAGCGGGAGGGCCTAAGCAACGAGCAGTACTTC. It codes for CASNKREGLSNEQYF.